This T cell receptor (beta chain) was sequenced during a study of yellow fever vaccine responses in identical twins. The CDR3 runs 13 residues. Germline V CDR1 and CDR2: SSHAT, FNYEAQ (reference sequence). TCRdb reprocessed the RT-PCR reads via MiXCR and lists one record per CDR3 protein. Of about 1,400 distinct CDR3 sequences in the sample, roughly 84% were seen once. This clonotype was observed once. What it binds is unknown. One end of the junction is discordant with germline, which a read error may explain. Findings and limits, study-wide: Twins showed a vaccine T cell response that reportedly seemed partly convergent, partly personalized.

The chain couples TRBV7-7 to TRBJ2-3; D is unresolved. The TCR sequence derives from a woman between 18 and 30 years old who received the yellow fever vaccine. Here the sequenced sample was T cells from blood (PBMCs), unsorted or a sorted subset (not recorded which), taken before or after yellow fever vaccination (not recorded which). The chain's CDR3 is CASSYGSTDTQYF. The CDR3 DNA follows: TGTGCTAGCAGCTACGGTAGCACAGATACGCAGTATTTT.